This T cell receptor beta chain was sequenced for a study of blood T cell repertoires in COVID-19 (TCRdb year 2020). At the level of the whole study: Collaborator samples came from the United States, Italy and Spain and covered acute and convalescent phases of COVID-19. Subjects who had been exposed to COVID-19, were actively infected with it, or had recovered from it provided the deeply sampled blood TCRbeta repertoires that made up the dataset. The prospective study material was composed of cDNA or gDNA derived from T cells, B-cell-depleted T cells, or PBMCs. A de-identified subject ID, COVID-19 status, age in years and sex were almost always included in the sample metadata. Where available, HLA class I and class II types were taken from metadata supplied by the sample provider and were not determined by assay-based typing. The repertoires were released in a freely available public database meant as a resource for research on the immune response to SARS-CoV-2. The samples were drawn from two sources: the first 160 participants of the ongoing ImmuneRACE study, and approximately 1,300 subjects contributed by 6 global collaborators. The full study reports these points: The quantity of clinical and demographic metadata differed by source and by participant and was supplied without curation.

TCRbeta CDR3 regions were amplified from genomic DNA by means of the immunoSEQ Assay, a bias-controlled multiplex PCR. As for the authors' bioinformatics: The number of nucleated cells in each sample was estimated by amplification of reference gene primers within the assay. To quantify the absolute abundance of each unique TCRbeta CDR3 rearrangement, sequence reads were collapsed and filtered. Productive Simpson clonality was computed per sample as the square root of Simpson's diversity index over productive rearrangements. TCRdb carries this immuneACCESS record with in-frame sequences only. Its versions omit some clonotypes, under half of them owing to an unresolved V gene in the studies checked, with the rest unexplained. The D gene and trimming were derived from the DNA, and the V and J assignments and clone size from that table. This sample lists a few hundred thousand clones; around nine tenths were detected once. In total, the top ten clones hold over 4.5% of the sample.

Details on this clone: No antigen is known for it. No qualities accompany the bases; no much larger clone lies one base away.

Enrolling through a virtual design, the prospective study's participants ranged in age from roughly 18 to 89 years and lived across about two dozen United States geographic areas. In the prospective study, cohorts were assigned on the basis of participant-reported clinical history obtained from a screening survey and a study questionnaire. Recovered participants in ImmuneRACE Cohort 3 were defined as having two consecutive negative NP/OP PCR tests, clearance from a healthcare professional, or resolution of symptoms. Each participant in the prospective study had whole blood, serum and a nasopharyngeal or oropharyngeal swab collected by mobile phlebotomists. Additional blood draws and questionnaires over an approximately two-month period could optionally be provided by prospective study participants. Before DNA extraction, blood samples from the prospective study were shipped at room temperature or frozen.

According to the germline V gene (reference sequence), CDR1 reads LNHDA and CDR2 reads SQIVND. Trimming removed 7 bases from V and 4 bases from J; the gene matches leave 11 bases unexplained. The CDR3 runs 16 residues from the cysteine to the phenylalanine. The read is trimmed to its CDR3 DNA, 48 bases read in frame from base 1. The material sequenced was PBMCs or T cells enriched from blood (not recorded which). This clonotype originated in a man aged 25-45 years who had recovered from COVID-19. The rearranged chain carries TRBV19 and TRBJ2-1; a stretch of 9 junction bases matches TRBD2. The CDR3 region: CASKDPPRGGYNEQFF. The nucleotides read TGTGCCAGTAAAGACCCCCCGCGGGGGGGGTACAATGAGCAGTTCTTC.